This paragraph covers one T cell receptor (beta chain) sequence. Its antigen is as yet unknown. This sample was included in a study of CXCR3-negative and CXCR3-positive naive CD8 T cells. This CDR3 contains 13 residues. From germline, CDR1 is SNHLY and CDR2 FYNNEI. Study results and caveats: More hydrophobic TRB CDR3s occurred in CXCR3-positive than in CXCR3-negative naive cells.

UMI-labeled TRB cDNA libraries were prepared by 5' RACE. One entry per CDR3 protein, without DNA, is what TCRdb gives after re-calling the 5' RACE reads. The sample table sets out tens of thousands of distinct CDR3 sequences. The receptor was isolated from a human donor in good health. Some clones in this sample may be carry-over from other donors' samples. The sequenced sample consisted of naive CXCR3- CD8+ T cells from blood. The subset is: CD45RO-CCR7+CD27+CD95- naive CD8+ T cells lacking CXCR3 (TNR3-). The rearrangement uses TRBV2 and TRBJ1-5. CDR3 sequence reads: CASSPPPSQPQHF.